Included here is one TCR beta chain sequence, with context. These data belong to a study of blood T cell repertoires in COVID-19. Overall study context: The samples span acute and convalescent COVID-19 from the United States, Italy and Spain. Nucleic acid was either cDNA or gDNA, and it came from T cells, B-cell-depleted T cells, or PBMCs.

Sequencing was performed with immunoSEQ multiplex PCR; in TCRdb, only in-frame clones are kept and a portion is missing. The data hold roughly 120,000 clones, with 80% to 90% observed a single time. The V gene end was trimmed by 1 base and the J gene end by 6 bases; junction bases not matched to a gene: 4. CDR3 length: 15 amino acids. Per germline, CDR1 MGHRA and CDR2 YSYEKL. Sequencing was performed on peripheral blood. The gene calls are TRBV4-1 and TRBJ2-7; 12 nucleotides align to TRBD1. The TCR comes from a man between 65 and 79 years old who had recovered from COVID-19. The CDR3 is CASSQAGQGAGEQYF. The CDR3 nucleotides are TGCGCCAGCAGCCAAGCGGGACAGGGGGCTGGCGAGCAGTACTTC.